This is a list of T cell receptor beta chains from one sample in a study of T cell repertoires in cytomegalovirus infection. The antigens of these receptors remain unknown. A single record per CDR3 protein comes from TCRdb applying MiXCR to the reads. The table has roughly 160,000 distinct CDR3 sequences, roughly 21% seen once; the top ten hold under 30%. The sample was CD8+ T cells from cultured PBMCs, taken from culture after CMV antigen stimulation. The receptors were sampled from a human donor in good health (CMV status not recorded). Some clones in this sample may be carry-over from other donors' samples. CDR3s include the opening cysteine and the closing phenylalanine or tryptophan. D genes are given only for firm matches. Clone size is given for some rows only: seen once, a few or many times, or a class if the clone is expanded.

14	TRBJ1-1	TRBD1	few	TRBV27	TGTGCCAGCAGTTTAACAGGGGGTGGCACTGAAGCTTTCTTT	CASSLTGGGTEAFF
18	TRBJ2-7	.	.	TRBV7-9	TGTGCCAGCAGCTTAGGATTGAGAGGCAGGGGAAAAACCTACGAGCAGTACTTC	CASSLGLRGRGKTYEQYF
14	TRBJ1-2	.	.	TRBV6-6	TGTGCCAGCAGTTACTCGACGAGTGGCTATGGCTACACCTTC	CASSYSTSGYGYTF
14	TRBJ2-5	.	.	TRBV10-3	TGTGCCATCCAGGGTGGGCAGGGGGGAGAGACCCAGTACTTC	CAIQGGQGGETQYF
15	TRBJ2-1	.	few	TRBV5-6	TGTGCCAGCAGCTTGGACGGGGATTCCTACAATGAGCAGTTCTTC	CASSLDGDSYNEQFF
15	TRBJ1-3	TRBD1	.	TRBV7-2	TGTGCCAGCAGCTCCCGTCAGGGGGCGCCGAACACCATATATTTT	CASSSRQGAPNTIYF
13	TRBJ2-1	.	.	TRBV12-3/TRBV12-4	TGTGCCAGCAGTTTAGAAGGGTCCTACGAGCAGTTCTTC	CASSLEGSYEQFF
14	TRBJ2-1	.	few	TRBV5-6	TGTGCCAGCAGCCCCGTTAGGGGCGACAATGAGCAGTTCTTC	CASSPVRGDNEQFF
15	TRBJ2-1	.	few	TRBV11-2	TGTGCCAGCAGTTCTTTTAGGGACCTTAACAATGAGCAGTTCTTC	CASSSFRDLNNEQFF
17	TRBJ2-1	TRBD1	.	TRBV7-6	TGTGCCAGCAGCTCCCGATTCGAGGGGGCCTTTGAAATGGAGCAGTTCTTC	CASSSRFEGAFEMEQFF
13	TRBJ2-1	TRBD1	.	TRBV7-2	TGTGCCAGCAGCCCGGGACAGTGGAATGAGCAGTTCTTC	CASSPGQWNEQFF
17	TRBJ1-4	TRBD1	few	TRBV4-3	TGCGCCAGCAGCCAACGGGACAGCCCTAGGCGTAATGAGGGACTGTTTTTT	CASSQRDSPRRNEGLFF